This T cell receptor (beta chain) stems from a study of T cell responses to AZD1222 COVID-19 vaccine. Whole-study findings and limits: The breadth and depth of Spike-specific TCRs increased once two AZD1222 doses had been given. Within unmutated variant regions lay the reported targets of nearly half of spike-specific TCRs.

This table comes from immunoSEQ multiplex PCR, and its TCRdb copy is limited to in-frame clones, with some not included. The table has 100,000 to 150,000 clones, roughly 89% seen once; the top ten hold around 30%. In this sample, this clone turned up once. Its antigen is unknown. The germline gives CDR1 SGHNT, CDR2 YYREEE (reference sequence). V lost 1 base to trimming and J lost 3 bases, with 11 bases between them. The CDR3 covers 14 residues. The chain is built from TRBV5-4 and TRBJ2-7, with D possibly matching TRBD1 (6 bases). The material sequenced was peripheral blood, taken on day 0 of AZD1222 vaccination. This receptor was obtained from an adult in good health. The CDR3 DNA reads as TGTGCCAGCAGCTTGCCCGACAGGATCTACGAGCAGTACTTC. It yields the protein CASSLPDRIYEQYF.